A single sample is the source of the 15 T cell receptor beta chains below, sequenced in a study of blood T cell repertoires in COVID-19 (dated by TCRdb to 2020 to 2022). Library preparation was by the immunoSEQ multiplex PCR assay. In TCRdb, the immuneACCESS table is reduced to in-frame sequences with V and J assigned. These tables do not hold every clone; where another copy was compared, an unresolved V gene accounts for under half, and the others remain unexplained. This sample is represented by roughly 160,000 clones; approximately 79% of them were singletons. The ten largest make up under 20% of the sample. Sequencing was carried out using PBMCs or T cells enriched from blood (not recorded which). The receptors originated from a woman aged 70 to 79 in a cohort exposed to, infected with or recovered from COVID-19 (not recorded which).

This chain joins TRBV11-3 and TRBJ2-3; maybe TRBD2 (5 bases). Trimming pared 1 base from V and 4 bases from J, leaving 12 bases between. This CDR3 has 15 amino acids. Germline CDR1 reads SGHNT; CDR2 reads YENEEA. Written as DNA, the CDR3 is TGTGCCAGCAGCTTAGGAGGGTCTTTCGCAGATACGCAGTATTTT. It yields the protein CASSLGGSFADTQYF. The variable domain in full, with the rest retrieved from reference TRBV11-3 and TRBJ2-3, is EAGVVQSPRYKIIEKKQPVAFWCNPISGHNTLYWYLQNLGQGPELLIRYENEEAVDDSQLPKDRFSAERLKGVDSTLKIQPAELGDSAVYLCASSLGGSFADTQYFGPGTRLTVL.

A single count supports this clone. The gene calls are TRBV9 and TRBJ2-1; TRBD1 aligns across 7 bases. J lost 2 bases, V lost 4 bases, and 6 bases had no gene match. The CDR3 runs to 15 residues. Germline CDR1 is SGDLS and CDR2 is YYNGEE. CDR3 protein: CASSTTGATYNEQFF. CDR3 nucleotides: TGTGCCAGCAGCACTACAGGGGCAACCTACAATGAGCAGTTCTTC.

The gene calls are TRBV24-1 and TRBJ2-5; unclear D gene. Trimming took off 5 bases at V and 4 bases at J, with 7 bases between the two ends. CDR1 and CDR2 (germline): KGHDR, SFDVKD. The length of the CDR3 is 12 residues. The CDR3 region has the DNA TGTGCCACCAGTGTTAATTCAGAGACCCAGTACTTC. Translation: CATSVNSETQYF.

The chain links TRBV5-8 to TRBJ2-7; 8 positions match TRBD2. The CDR3 totals 17 residues. The V gene end was trimmed by 2 bases and the J gene end by 0 bases; junction bases not matched to a gene: 10. Germline CDR1 reads SGHTS; CDR2 reads YDEGEE. CDR3: CASSFRTGREDSYEQYF. CDR3 DNA sequence: TGTGCCAGCAGCTTCCGGACGGGGCGGGAGGACTCCTACGAGCAGTACTTC.

This clone was recorded only once. V gene TRBV4-3 combines with J gene TRBJ2-1, with D maybe TRBD2 (6 bases). The V gene's germline CDR1 is LGHNA and CDR2 YSLEER. The ends were cut back, 0 bases at V and 3 bases at J, with 12 bases in the middle. The CDR3 is made up of 16 amino acids. The CDR3 loop reads CASSQDVSGHYNEQFF. In DNA, the CDR3 is TGCGCCAGCAGCCAAGATGTGAGCGGGCACTACAATGAGCAGTTCTTC.

CDR3 loop: CASSSFPTSEQYF. CDR3 sequence (DNA): TGTGCCAGCAGCTCATTCCCCACATCCGAGCAGTACTTC. The chain combines TRBV11-2 with TRBJ2-7; D not resolved. The V gene's germline CDR1 is SGHAT and CDR2 FQNNGV. The CDR3 totals 13 residues. Trimming removed 4 bases from V and 6 bases from J, with 13 bases in between.

This clone has only one observation. The rearrangement uses TRBV29-1 and TRBJ2-3; D gene ambiguous. Germline V gives CDR1 SQVTM, CDR2 ANQGSEA. The CDR3 has 12 amino acids. The ends were cut back, 4 bases at V and 0 bases at J, with 5 bases in the middle. This CDR3 is CSVAPSTDTQYF. CDR3 DNA sequence: TGCAGCGTTGCCCCTAGCACAGATACGCAGTATTTT.

The chain recombines TRBV28 with TRBJ1-2, with D possibly matching TRBD1 (5 bases). This CDR3 comprises 15 residues. Germline CDR1 reads MDHEN; CDR2 reads SYDVKM. Trimming removed 3 bases from V and 4 bases from J, with 15 bases in between. The CDR3 bases are TGTGCCAGCAGTTTGGCCCCCGTGACAGTCTATGGCTACACCTTC. As protein: CASSLAPVTVYGYTF.

This clone was picked up a small number of times. The rearrangement links TRBV5-1 to TRBJ1-3; the D gene is possibly TRBD1 (5 bases). Germline assignment: CDR1 SGHRS and CDR2 YFSETQ. The germline V and J ends were trimmed by 5 bases and 0 bases, with 9 bases remaining between them. The CDR3 has 14 amino acids. The CDR3 reads CASRRDFSGNTIYF. CDR3 DNA sequence: TGCGCCAGCAGGAGGGACTTCTCTGGAAACACCATATATTTT. The variable domain in full, completed from reference TRBV5-1 and TRBJ1-3, reads KAGVTQTPRYLIKTRGQQVTLSCSPISGHRSVSWYQQTPGQGLQFLFEYFSETQRNKGNFPGRFSGRQFSNSRSEMNVSTLELGDSALYLCASRRDFSGNTIYFGEGSWLTVV.

The chain recombines TRBV29-1 with TRBJ1-1; 9 positions agree with TRBD1. The length of the CDR3 is 12 residues. CDR1 and CDR2 from the germline V gene are SQVTM and ANQGSEA. J was trimmed by 4 bases and V by 6 bases; bases with no gene match: 3. The CDR3 DNA is TGCAGCGTCGGGACAGGGTTCACTGAAGCTTTCTTT. It yields the protein CSVGTGFTEAFF.

This chain links TRBV4-1 with TRBJ1-3, with 8 bases matching TRBD1. The CDR3 runs to 17 residues. From germline, CDR1 is MGHRA and CDR2 YSYEKL. V lost 3 bases, J lost 0 bases, and 7 bases stayed unmatched. CDR3 loop: CASSQGPTGGSGNTIYF. The CDR3 DNA is TGCGCCAGCAGCCAGGGCCCTACAGGGGGCTCTGGAAACACCATATATTTT.

The chain recombines TRBV28 with TRBJ1-4; unclear D gene. The CDR3 length is 12 residues. V was shortened by 6 bases and J by 7 bases, with 9 bases between the two germline ends. Looked up from germline, CDR1 is MDHEN and CDR2 is SYDVKM. The CDR3 sequence is CASSGMGEKLFF. The DNA for the CDR3 is TGTGCCAGCAGCGGGATGGGTGAAAAACTGTTTTTT.

The DNA for the CDR3 is TGTGCCAGCTCACCCCAGGGACAGGACAATGAGCAGTTCTTC. Protein product: CASSPQGQDNEQFF. The chain joins TRBV18 to TRBJ2-1; 8 positions match TRBD1. CDR1 is KGHSH, CDR2 LQKENI, per germline. CDR3 length equals 14 residues. The J segment lost 5 bases and the V segment lost 3 bases, leaving 3 bases of the junction unmatched.

The chain recombines TRBV2 with TRBJ2-5; TRBD1 is a possible D gene (6 bases). Trimming stripped 6 bases from V and 3 bases from J, with 11 bases between. Germline V gene data show CDR1 as SNHLY and CDR2 as FYNNEI. The CDR3 totals 13 residues. The CDR3 DNA is TGTGCCAGCAGGCGGACAGCCGAAGAGACCCAGTACTTC. It encodes CASRRTAEETQYF. Looking up the rest from reference TRBV2 and TRBJ2-5 gives the full variable domain: EPEVTQTPSHQVTQMGQEVILRCVPISNHLYFYWYRQILGQKVEFLVSFYNNEISEKSEIFDDQFSVERPDGSNFTLKIRSTKLEDSAMYFCASRRTAEETQYFGPGTRLLVL.

Written as DNA, the CDR3 is TGCGCCAGCAGCTGGACAAGAGATTCACCCCTCCACTTT. Protein sequence: CASSWTRDSPLHF. J is TRBJ1-6 and V is TRBV5-1; weak D call: TRBD1 (5 bases). This CDR3 region has 13 residues. Germline values: CDR1 SGHRS, CDR2 YFSETQ. The ends were cut back, 3 bases at V and 8 bases at J, with 9 bases in the middle. Supplemented by reference TRBV5-1 and TRBJ1-6, the full variable domain reads KAGVTQTPRYLIKTRGQQVTLSCSPISGHRSVSWYQQTPGQGLQFLFEYFSETQRNKGNFPGRFSGRQFSNSRSEMNVSTLELGDSALYLCASSWTRDSPLHFGNGTRLTVT.